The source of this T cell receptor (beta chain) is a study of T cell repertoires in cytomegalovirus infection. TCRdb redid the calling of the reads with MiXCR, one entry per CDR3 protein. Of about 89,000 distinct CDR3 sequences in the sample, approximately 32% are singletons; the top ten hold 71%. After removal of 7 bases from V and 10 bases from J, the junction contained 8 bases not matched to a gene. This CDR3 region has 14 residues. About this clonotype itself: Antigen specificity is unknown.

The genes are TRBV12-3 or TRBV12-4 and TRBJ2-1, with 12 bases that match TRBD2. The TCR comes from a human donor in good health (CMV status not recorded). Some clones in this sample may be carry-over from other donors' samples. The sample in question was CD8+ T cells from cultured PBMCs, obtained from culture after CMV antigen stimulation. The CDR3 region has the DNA TGTGCCAGCACTAGCGGGGGGGCTTATCGGGAGCAGTTCTTC. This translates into CASTSGGAYREQFF.